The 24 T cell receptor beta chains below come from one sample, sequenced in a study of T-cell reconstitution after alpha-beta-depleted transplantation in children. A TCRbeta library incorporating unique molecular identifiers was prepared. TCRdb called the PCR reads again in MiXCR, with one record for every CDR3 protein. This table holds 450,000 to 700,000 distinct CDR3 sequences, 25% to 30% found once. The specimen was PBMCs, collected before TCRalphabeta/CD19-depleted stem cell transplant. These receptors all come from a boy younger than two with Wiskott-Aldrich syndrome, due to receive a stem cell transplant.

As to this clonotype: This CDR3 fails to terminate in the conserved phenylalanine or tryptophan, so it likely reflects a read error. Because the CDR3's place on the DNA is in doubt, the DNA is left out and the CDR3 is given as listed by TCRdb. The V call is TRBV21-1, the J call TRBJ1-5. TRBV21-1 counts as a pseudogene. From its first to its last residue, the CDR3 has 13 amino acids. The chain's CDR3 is CASSKVRDDHHGL.

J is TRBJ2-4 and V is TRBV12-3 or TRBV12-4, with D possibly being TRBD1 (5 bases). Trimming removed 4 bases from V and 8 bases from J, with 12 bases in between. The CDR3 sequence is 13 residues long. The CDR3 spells CASSSQGLDIQYF. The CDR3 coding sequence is TGTGCCAGCAGTTCCCAGGGTTTAGACATTCAGTACTTC.

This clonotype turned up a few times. The CDR3 coding sequence is TGTGCCAGCGGACTAGCGGGAACCTACGAGCAGTACTTC. Translation gives CASGLAGTYEQYF. The chain recombines TRBV7-8 with TRBJ2-7, with 12 bases that match TRBD2. From germline, CDR1 is SGHVS and CDR2 FQNEAQ. This CDR3 is built from 13 residues. V gave up 8 bases and J gave up 2 bases; unmatched junction bases: 1.

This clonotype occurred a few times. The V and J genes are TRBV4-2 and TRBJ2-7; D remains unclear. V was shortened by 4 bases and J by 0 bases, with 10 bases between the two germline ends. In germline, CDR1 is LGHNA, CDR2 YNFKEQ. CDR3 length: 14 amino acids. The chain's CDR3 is CASSPDLGSYEQYF. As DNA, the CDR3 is TGTGCCAGCAGCCCAGACCTGGGCTCCTACGAGCAGTACTTC.

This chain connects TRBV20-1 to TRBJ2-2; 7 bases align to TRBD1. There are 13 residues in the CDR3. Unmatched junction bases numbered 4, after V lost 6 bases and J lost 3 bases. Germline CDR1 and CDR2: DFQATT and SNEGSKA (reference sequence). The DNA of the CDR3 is TGCAGTGCCCCGGGACAGCACACCGGGGAGCTGTTTTTT. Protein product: CSAPGQHTGELFF.

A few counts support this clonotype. CDR3 loop: CASSLELAGTGNEQFF. The CDR3 DNA is TGCGCCAGCAGCTTGGAACTAGCGGGAACGGGAAATGAGCAGTTCTTC. The chain couples TRBV5-1 to TRBJ2-1; 10 nucleotides align to TRBD2. CDR1 SGHRS and CDR2 YFSETQ come from the germline V gene. J lost 7 bases, V lost 0 bases, and 7 bases had no gene match. This CDR3 contains 16 residues.

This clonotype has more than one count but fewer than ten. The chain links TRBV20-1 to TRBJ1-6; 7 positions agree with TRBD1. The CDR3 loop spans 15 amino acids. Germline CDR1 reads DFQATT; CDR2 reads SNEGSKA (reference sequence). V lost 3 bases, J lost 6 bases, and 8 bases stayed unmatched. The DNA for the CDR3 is TGCAGTGCTAGGCAAACAGGACAGGTTAATTCACCCCTCCACTTT. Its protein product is CSARQTGQVNSPLHF.

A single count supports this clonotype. Here the CDR3 DNA reads TGCGCCAGCAGCTTGCCCTCAATAAATCGGGAGACCCAGTACTTC. This codes for CASSLPSINRETQYF. V usage is TRBV5-1 and J usage is TRBJ2-5; no definite D call. The germline CDR1 and CDR2 sequences are SGHRS and YFSETQ. Trimming took off 1 base at V and 5 bases at J, with 15 bases between the two ends. This CDR3 spans 15 amino acids. The variable domain in full, with the rest retrieved from reference TRBV5-1 and TRBJ2-5, is KAGVTQTPRYLIKTRGQQVTLSCSPISGHRSVSWYQQTPGQGLQFLFEYFSETQRNKGNFPGRFSGRQFSNSRSEMNVSTLELGDSALYLCASSLPSINRETQYFGPGTRLLVL.

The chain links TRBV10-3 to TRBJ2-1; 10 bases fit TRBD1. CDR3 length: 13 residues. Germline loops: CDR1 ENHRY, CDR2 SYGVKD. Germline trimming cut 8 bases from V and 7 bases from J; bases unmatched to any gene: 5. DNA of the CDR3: TGTGCCATCCGGGACAGGGGTAGTAATGAGCAGTTCTTC. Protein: CAIRDRGSNEQFF.

DNA for the CDR3: TGCGCCAGCAGCACACCACAGGGTAACGAGCAGTACTTC. Translated, it gives CASSTPQGNEQYF. This chain uses TRBV5-1 with TRBJ2-7, with a possible D match to TRBD1 (6 bases). In germline, CDR1 is SGHRS, CDR2 YFSETQ. Between the trimmed V and J ends, which lost 4 bases and 5 bases, there was a span of 13 bases. The CDR3 runs to 13 residues.

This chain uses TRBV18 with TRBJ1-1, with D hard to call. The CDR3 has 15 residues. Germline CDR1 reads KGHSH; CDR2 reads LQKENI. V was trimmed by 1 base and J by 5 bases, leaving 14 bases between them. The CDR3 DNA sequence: TGTGCCAGCTCACCACTTGGGTTACCCGTGACTGAAGCTTTCTTT. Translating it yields CASSPLGLPVTEAFF.

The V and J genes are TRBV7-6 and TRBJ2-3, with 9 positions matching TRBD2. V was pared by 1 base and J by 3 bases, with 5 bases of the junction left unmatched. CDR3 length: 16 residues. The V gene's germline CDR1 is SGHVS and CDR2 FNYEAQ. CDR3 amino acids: CASSLGAGGQTDTQYF. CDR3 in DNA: TGTGCCAGCAGCTTAGGTGCGGGAGGGCAGACAGATACGCAGTATTTT. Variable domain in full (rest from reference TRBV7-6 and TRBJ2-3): GAGVSQSPRYKVTKRGQDVALRCDPISGHVSLYWYRQALGQGPEFLTYFNYEAQQDKSGLPNDRFSAERPEGSISTLTIQRTEQRDSAMYRCASSLGAGGQTDTQYFGPGTRLTVL.

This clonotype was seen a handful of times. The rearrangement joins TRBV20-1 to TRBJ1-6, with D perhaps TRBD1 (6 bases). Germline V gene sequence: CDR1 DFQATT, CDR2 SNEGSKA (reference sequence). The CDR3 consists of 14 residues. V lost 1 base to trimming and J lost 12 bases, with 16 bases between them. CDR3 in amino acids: CSARAQGPQLPLHF. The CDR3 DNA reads TGCAGTGCTAGAGCTCAGGGGCCACAATTACCCCTCCACTTT.

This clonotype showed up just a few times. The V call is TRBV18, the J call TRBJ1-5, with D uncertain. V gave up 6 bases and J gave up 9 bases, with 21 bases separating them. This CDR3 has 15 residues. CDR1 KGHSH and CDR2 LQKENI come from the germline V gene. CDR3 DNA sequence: TGTGCCAGCTCCCTTTTTGCATGCCCCATCAGGCCCCAGCATTTT. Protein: CASSLFACPIRPQHF. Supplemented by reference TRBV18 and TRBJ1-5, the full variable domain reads NAGVMQNPRHLVRRRGQEARLRCSPMKGHSHVYWYRQLPEEGLKFMVYLQKENIIDESGMPKERFSAEFPKEGPSILRIQQVVRGDSAAYFCASSLFACPIRPQHFGDGTRLSIL.

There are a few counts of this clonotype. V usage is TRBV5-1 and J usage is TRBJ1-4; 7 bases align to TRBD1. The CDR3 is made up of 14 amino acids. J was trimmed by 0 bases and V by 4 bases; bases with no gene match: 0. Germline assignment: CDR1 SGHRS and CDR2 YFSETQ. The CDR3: CASSDRATNEKLFF. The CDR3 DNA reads TGCGCCAGCAGCGACAGGGCAACTAATGAAAAACTGTTTTTT.

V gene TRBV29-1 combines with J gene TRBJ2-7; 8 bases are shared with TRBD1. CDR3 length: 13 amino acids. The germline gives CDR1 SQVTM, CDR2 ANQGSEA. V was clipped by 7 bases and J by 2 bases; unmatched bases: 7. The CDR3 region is CSGTGGSTYEQYF. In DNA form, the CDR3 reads TGCAGCGGCACAGGGGGTTCAACCTACGAGCAGTACTTC.

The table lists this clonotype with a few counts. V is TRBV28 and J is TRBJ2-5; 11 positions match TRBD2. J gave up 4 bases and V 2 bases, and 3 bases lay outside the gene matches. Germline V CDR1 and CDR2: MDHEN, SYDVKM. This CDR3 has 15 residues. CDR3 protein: CASSLPGLAGETQYF. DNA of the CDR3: TGTGCCAGCAGTTTACCCGGACTAGCGGGAGAGACCCAGTACTTC. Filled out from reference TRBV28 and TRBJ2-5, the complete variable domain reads DVKVTQSSRYLVKRTGEKVFLECVQDMDHENMFWYRQDPGLGLRLIYFSYDVKMKEKGDIPEGYSVSREKKERFSLILESASTNQTSMYLCASSLPGLAGETQYFGPGTRLLVL.

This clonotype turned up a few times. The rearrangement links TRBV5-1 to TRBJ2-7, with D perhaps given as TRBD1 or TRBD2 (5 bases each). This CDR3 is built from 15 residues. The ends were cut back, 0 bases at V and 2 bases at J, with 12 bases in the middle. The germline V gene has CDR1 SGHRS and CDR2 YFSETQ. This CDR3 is CASSLVRDLPYEQYF. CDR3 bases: TGCGCCAGCAGCTTGGTCCGGGACCTACCCTACGAGCAGTACTTC.

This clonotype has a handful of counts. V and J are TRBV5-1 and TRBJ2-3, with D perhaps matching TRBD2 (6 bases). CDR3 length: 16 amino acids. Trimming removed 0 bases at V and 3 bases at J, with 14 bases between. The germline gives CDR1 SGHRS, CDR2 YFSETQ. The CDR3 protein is CASSLEGTGTTDTQYF. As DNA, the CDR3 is TGCGCCAGCAGCTTGGAAGGGACCGGGACTACAGATACGCAGTATTTT.

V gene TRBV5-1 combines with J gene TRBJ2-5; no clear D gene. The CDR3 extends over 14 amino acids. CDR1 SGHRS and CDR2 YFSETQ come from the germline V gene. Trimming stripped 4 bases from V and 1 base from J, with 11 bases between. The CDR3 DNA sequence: TGCGCCAGCAGCCCCTTACTCCGCCAAGAGACCCAGTACTTC. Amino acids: CASSPLLRQETQYF.

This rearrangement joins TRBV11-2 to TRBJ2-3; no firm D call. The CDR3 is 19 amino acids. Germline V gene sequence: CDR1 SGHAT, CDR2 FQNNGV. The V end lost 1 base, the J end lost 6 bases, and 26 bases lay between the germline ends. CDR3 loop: CASSLGYRISASTQDTQYF. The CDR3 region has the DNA TGTGCCAGCAGCTTAGGGTATAGGATTTCAGCCTCTACACAGGATACGCAGTATTTT.

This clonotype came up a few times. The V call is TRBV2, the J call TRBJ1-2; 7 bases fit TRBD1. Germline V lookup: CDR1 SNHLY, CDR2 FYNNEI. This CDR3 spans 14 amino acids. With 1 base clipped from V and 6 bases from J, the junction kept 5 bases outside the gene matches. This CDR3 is CASSEDRGGDGYTF. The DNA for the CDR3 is TGTGCCAGCAGTGAAGACAGGGGAGGGGATGGCTACACCTTC.

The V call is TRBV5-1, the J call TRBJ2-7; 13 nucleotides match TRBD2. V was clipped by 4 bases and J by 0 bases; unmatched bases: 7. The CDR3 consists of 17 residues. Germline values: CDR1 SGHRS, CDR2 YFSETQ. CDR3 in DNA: TGCGCCAGCAGCACAGGGGGACTAGCGGGGAACTCCTACGAGCAGTACTTC. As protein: CASSTGGLAGNSYEQYF.

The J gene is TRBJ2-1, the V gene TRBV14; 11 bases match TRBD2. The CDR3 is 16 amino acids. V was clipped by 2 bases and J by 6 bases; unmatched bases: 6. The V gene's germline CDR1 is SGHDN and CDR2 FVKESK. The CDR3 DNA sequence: TGTGCCAGCAGCCAAATAGGTGGACTAGCGGGCAATGAGCAGTTCTTC. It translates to CASSQIGGLAGNEQFF.